Described below is a single T cell receptor (beta chain) sequence and its context. This clonotype was picked up many times. Its antigen specificity is not known. No much larger clonotype is one base removed from it; base qualities were not supplied. The entry originates in a study of T cells in Graves' hyperthyroidism and ophthalmopathy (dated by TCRdb to about 2019). Concerning the study at large: Peripheral blood was sampled at the time of initial diagnosis, prior to any treatment. After sampling, hyperthyroidism patients received methimazole starting at 30 mg daily, and ophthalmopathy patients received high-dose intravenous methylprednisolone. In addition, the study compared T-cell repertoires in thyroid tissue and in blood from several Graves' hyperthyroidism patients. Prospective prediction of ophthalmopathy was tested in an independent validation cohort of approximately 19 hyperthyroidism patients and around 16 patients who later progressed to ophthalmopathy. A discovery cohort of about 95 patients, about 43 with Graves' ophthalmopathy and approximately 55 with stable Graves' hyperthyroidism, was used to find distinguishing TCR V-J signatures. According to the paper, TCR Vbeta CDR3 sequencing was carried out on 135 peripheral blood samples, which came from approximately 41 ophthalmopathy, approximately 72 hyperthyroidism and approximately 17 progressor patients. The 100 discovery patients were randomly split 7:3 into training and test sets. Results the study describes overall, beyond this receptor: In validation, progression to ophthalmopathy was predicted by the model with 65% to 71% sensitivity and 72.22% specificity, a median of about 6.8 months before onset. Sample size was not statistically predetermined, and investigators were not blinded to group allocation. A model built on a 13 V-J signature distinguished ophthalmopathy from stable hyperthyroidism, reaching around 87% sensitivity and about 81% specificity in cross-validation and 80%/75% in testing. Blood samples also contained most of the expanded thyroid clonotypes (frequency above 0.001), which suggests that blood repertoires may reflect thyroid immune responses.

Ophthalmopathy patients had moderately to severely active disease, Clinical Activity Score of at least 3, NOSPECS grade of at least 4, and duration under 3 months. Patients with uncontrolled infections, other autoimmune diseases, pregnancy or lactation were excluded. Clinical symptoms, serum thyroxine and TRAb, thyroid ultrasound, and orbital computed tomography formed the basis for the diagnoses. PBMCs were separated from approximately 9.9 ml of fresh peripheral blood using Ficoll-Paque density gradient centrifugation. Total RNA was extracted using Trizol reagent, and RNA quality was assessed on an Agilent 2100 Bioanalyzer. The V and J ends are trimmed by 0 bases and 4 bases, leaving 11 bases between them. Counted from cysteine to phenylalanine, this CDR3 has 15 amino acids. CDR3 DNA is the only sequence kept; it has 45 bases, read in frame from the first base. In the germline V gene, CDR1 corresponds to SGDLS and CDR2 to YYNGEE.

The TCR beta CDR3 regions were amplified from RNA transcripts. A first-round RT-PCR of the TCR CDR3 used the HTBI primer set with the Qiagen OneStep RT-PCR kit. Libraries were constructed in a second round of multiplex PCR, after which size selection and purification were carried out. Libraries were sequenced paired-end with 100 bp reads on an Illumina HiSeq2000. The authors processed their data as follows. SOAPnuke was used to process the raw data, with reads discarded if the reads contained adapters or uncalled bases, had a mean Phred below 15, or lacked an exact constant-primer or identifier match. High-quality paired reads were merged using COPE v1.2.5, and each unique nucleotide sequence was defined as a clonotype. MiTCR v1.1 was used to align the clonotypes against IMGT TRBV, TRBD and TRBJ reference segments. Only V-J combinations with frequency above 0.0001, covering 99% to 99.2% of repertoires, were analysed. A TCS score was defined as the ratio of F50 (clonal expansion) to E x V (chaos), with BLOSUM62-based TCRdist applied between CDR3 peptides within each V-J. Welch's t-statistics and random forest reduced roughly 530 V-J features to about 13, which were used in a naive Bayes classifier (R e1071). The public reads were run again by TCRdb, first through fastp at Q25 and then through MiXCR, and only productive beta chains were kept. Each CDR3 protein gets just one entry, which takes the most common genes and DNA from the rows behind it. TCRdb, rather than the study authors, made the V and J calls. This sample has about 520,000 distinct CDR3 sequences in its table, and 24% of those were observed once. Approximately 10% of the sample is taken by the ten largest.

Input material: blood. This receptor chain uses TRBV9 and TRBJ1-3; the D gene remains uncertain. This TCR was recovered from a woman younger than 45 with Graves' ophthalmopathy. The DNA is TGTGCCAGCAGCGTAGCCGGCCGCAGCGGAAACACCATATATTTT. Translated, it reads CASSVAGRSGNTIYF.